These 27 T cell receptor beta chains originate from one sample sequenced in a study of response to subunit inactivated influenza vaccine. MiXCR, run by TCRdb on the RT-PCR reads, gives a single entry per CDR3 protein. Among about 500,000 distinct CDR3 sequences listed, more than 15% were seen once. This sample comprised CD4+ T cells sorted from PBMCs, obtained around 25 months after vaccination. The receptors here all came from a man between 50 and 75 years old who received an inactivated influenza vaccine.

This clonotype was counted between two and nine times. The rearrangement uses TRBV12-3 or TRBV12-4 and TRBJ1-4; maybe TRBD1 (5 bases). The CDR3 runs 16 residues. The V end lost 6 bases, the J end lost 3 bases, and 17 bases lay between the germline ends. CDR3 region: CASSRFAAGSNEKLFF. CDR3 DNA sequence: TGTGCCAGCAGCCGATTCGCGGCAGGGTCTAATGAAAAACTGTTTTTT.

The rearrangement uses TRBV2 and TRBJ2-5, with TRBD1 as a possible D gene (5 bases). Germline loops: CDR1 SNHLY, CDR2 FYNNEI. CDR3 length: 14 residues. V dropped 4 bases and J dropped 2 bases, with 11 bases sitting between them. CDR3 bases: TGTGCCAGCAGTGTACAGGCTTTTCAAGAGACCCAGTACTTC. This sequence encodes CASSVQAFQETQYF. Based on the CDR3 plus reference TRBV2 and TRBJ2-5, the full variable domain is EPEVTQTPSHQVTQMGQEVILRCVPISNHLYFYWYRQILGQKVEFLVSFYNNEISEKSEIFDDQFSVERPDGSNFTLKIRSTKLEDSAMYFCASSVQAFQETQYFGPGTRLLVL.

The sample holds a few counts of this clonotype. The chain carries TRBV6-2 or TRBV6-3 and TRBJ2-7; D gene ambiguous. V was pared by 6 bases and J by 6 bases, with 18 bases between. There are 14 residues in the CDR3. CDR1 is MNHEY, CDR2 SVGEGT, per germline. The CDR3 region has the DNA TGTGCCAGCAGACCGGGCGGAGTCCGGCTCGAGCAGTACTTC. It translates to CASRPGGVRLEQYF.

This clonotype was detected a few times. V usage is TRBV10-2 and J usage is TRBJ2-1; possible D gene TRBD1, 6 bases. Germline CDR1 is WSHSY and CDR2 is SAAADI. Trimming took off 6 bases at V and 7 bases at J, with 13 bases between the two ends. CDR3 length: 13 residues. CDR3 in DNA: TGCGCCAGCAGGCAACAGGGCGGGAATGAGCAGTTCTTC. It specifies CASRQQGGNEQFF.

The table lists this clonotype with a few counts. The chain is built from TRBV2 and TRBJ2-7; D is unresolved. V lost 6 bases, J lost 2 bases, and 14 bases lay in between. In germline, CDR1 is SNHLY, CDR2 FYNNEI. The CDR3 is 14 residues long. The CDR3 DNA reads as TGTGCCAGCAGATCGAAGACAACTACCTACGAGCAGTACTTC. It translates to CASRSKTTTYEQYF.

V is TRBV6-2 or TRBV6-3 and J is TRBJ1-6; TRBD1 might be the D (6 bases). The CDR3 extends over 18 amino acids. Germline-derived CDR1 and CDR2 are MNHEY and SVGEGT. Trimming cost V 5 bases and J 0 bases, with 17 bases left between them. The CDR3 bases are TGTGCCAGCAGTACGGGACCAGGGGAGAGCTCCTATAATTCACCCCTCCACTTT. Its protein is CASSTGPGESSYNSPLHF.

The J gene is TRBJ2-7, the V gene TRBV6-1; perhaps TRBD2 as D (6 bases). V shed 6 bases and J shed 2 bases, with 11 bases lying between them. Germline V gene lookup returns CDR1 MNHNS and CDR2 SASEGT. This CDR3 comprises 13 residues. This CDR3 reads CASRTSYAYEQYF. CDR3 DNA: TGTGCCAGCAGGACTAGTTATGCCTACGAGCAGTACTTC.

The CDR3 reads CAISEGGGARNEQFF. The CDR3 DNA reads as TGTGCCATCAGTGAGGGCGGGGGAGCGCGCAATGAGCAGTTCTTC. The chain recombines TRBV10-3 with TRBJ2-1, with 7 bases that match TRBD2. J was trimmed by 6 bases and V by 2 bases; bases with no gene match: 7. CDR1 is ENHRY and CDR2 is SYGVKD in the germline V gene. This CDR3 comprises 15 residues.

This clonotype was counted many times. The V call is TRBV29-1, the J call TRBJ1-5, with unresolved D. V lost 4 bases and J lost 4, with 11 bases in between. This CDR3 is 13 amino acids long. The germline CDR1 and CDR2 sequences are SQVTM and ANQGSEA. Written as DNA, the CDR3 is TGCAGCGTTGTGGACGGCATAAATCAGCCCCAGCATTTT. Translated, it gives CSVVDGINQPQHF.

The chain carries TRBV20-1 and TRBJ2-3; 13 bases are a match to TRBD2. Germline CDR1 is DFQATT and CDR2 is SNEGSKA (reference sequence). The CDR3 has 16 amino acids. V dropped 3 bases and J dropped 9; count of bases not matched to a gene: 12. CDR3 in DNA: TGCAGTGCTAGCGGCCCGGGACTAGCGGGGAAGGGAACGCAGTATTTT. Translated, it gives CSASGPGLAGKGTQYF.

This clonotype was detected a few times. CDR3 coding DNA: TGTGCCACCAGTGATCCCTATCCATGGGACAGCCAAGAGACCCAGTACTTC. Translating gives CATSDPYPWDSQETQYF. This chain uses TRBV24-1 with TRBJ2-5, with 7 bases matching TRBD1. The CDR3 length is 17 residues. After removal of 3 bases from V and 1 base from J, the junction contained 10 bases not matched to a gene. The germline V gene has CDR1 KGHDR and CDR2 SFDVKD.

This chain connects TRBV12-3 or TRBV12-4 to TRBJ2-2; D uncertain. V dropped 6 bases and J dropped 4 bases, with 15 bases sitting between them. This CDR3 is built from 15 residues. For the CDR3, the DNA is TGTGCCAGCAGCCCACCCCCATTTGGCACCGGGGAGCTGTTTTTT. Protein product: CASSPPPFGTGELFF.

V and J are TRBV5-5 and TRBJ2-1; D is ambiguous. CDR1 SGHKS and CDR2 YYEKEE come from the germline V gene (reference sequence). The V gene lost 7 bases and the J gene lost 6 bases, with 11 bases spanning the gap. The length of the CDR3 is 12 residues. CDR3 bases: TGTGCCAGCTTACGACGGATCAATGAGCAGTTCTTC. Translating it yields CASLRRINEQFF.

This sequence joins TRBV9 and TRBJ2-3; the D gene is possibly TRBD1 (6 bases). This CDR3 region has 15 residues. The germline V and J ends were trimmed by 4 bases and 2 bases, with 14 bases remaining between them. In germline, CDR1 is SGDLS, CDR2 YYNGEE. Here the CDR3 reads CASSRTVSTTDTQYF. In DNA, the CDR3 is TGTGCCAGCAGCCGGACAGTCTCTACCACAGATACGCAGTATTTT.

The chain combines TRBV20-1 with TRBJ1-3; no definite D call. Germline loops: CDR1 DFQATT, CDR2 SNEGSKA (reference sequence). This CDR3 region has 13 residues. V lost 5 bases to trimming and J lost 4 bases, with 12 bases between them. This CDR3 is CSAGLTRGNTIYF. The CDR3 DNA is TGCAGTGCTGGCCTGACACGAGGAAACACCATATATTTT.

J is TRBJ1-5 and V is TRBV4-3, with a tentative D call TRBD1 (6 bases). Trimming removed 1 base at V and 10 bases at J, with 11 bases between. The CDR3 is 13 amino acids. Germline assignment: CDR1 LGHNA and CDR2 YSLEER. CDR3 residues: CASSQVTGEPQHF. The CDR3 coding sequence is TGCGCCAGCAGCCAAGTGACAGGAGAACCCCAGCATTTT.

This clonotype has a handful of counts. The CDR3 protein is CASSQPGQGFNEQFF. For the CDR3, the DNA is TGTGCCAGCAGCCAACCGGGACAGGGGTTCAATGAGCAGTTCTTC. This chain joins TRBV4-2 and TRBJ2-1; 10 bases match TRBD1. V was clipped by 2 bases and J by 6 bases; unmatched bases: 4. Per germline, CDR1 LGHNA and CDR2 YNFKEQ. The CDR3 contains 15 residues.

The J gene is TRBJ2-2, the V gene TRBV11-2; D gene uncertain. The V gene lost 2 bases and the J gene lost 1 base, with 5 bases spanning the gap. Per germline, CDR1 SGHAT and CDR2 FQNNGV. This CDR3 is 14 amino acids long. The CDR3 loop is CASSLQVNTGELFF. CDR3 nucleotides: TGTGCCAGCAGCTTACAAGTGAACACCGGGGAGCTGTTTTTT.

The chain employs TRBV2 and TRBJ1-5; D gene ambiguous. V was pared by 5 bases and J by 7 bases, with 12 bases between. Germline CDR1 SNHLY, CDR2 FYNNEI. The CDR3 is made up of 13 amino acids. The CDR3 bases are TGTGCCAGCAGTCCCTTATTCGGCCAGCCCCAGCATTTT. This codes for CASSPLFGQPQHF.

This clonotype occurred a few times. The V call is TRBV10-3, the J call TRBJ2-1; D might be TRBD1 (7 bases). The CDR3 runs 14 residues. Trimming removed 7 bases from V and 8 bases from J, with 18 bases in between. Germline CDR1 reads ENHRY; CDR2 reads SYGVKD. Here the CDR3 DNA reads TGTGCCATCATGGAGCCCAGGGGGGTCCATGAGCAGTTCTTC. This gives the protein CAIMEPRGVHEQFF.

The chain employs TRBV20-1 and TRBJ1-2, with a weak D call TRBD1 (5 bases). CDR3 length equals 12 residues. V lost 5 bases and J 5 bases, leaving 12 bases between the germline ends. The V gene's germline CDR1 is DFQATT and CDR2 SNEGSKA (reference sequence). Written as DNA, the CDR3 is TGCAGTGCTGGCCCCAGGGAGTATGGCTACACCTTC. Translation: CSAGPREYGYTF.

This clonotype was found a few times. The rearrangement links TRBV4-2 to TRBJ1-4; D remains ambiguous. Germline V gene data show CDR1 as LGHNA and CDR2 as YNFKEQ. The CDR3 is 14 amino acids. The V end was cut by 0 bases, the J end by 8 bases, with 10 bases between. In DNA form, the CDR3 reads TGTGCCAGCAGCCAAGATCGAAGAGTCGAAAAACTGTTTTTT. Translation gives CASSQDRRVEKLFF.

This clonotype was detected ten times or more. The DNA of the CDR3 is TGTGCCAGCAGCTTGGTCTCGGGGTTGCGAGGCACGCAGTATTTT. Protein: CASSLVSGLRGTQYF. The chain has TRBV5-8 and TRBJ2-3, with D perhaps matching TRBD2 (5 bases). Germline lookup yields CDR1 SGHTS and CDR2 YDEGEE. V was shortened by 0 bases and J by 9 bases, with 17 bases between the two germline ends. The CDR3 extends over 15 amino acids.

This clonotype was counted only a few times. The CDR3 bases are TGCAGTGCTAGACCAGGAGGGGGCTACACTGAAGCTTTCTTT. Translating gives CSARPGGGYTEAFF. The rearrangement joins TRBV20-1 to TRBJ1-1; 7 bases line up with TRBD1. V gave up 2 bases and J gave up 3 bases; unmatched junction bases: 6. The CDR3 contains 14 residues. CDR1 is DFQATT and CDR2 is SNEGSKA in the germline V gene (reference sequence).

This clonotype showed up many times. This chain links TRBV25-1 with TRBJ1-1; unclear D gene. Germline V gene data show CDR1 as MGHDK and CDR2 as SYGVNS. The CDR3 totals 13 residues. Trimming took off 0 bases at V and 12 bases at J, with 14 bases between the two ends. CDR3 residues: CASSEYVGGRTFF. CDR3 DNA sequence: TGTGCCAGCAGTGAATATGTGGGAGGGAGGACTTTCTTT.

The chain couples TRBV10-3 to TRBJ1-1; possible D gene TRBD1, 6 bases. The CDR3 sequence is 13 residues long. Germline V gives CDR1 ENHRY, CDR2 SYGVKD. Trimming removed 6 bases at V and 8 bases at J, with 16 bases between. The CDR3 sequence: CAISGQPLAEAFF. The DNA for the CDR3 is TGTGCCATCAGCGGACAGCCGCTTGCGGAAGCTTTCTTT.

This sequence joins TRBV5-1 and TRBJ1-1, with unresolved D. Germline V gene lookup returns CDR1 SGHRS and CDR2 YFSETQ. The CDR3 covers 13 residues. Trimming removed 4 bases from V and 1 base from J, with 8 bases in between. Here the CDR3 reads CASSMGPNTEAFF. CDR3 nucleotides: TGCGCCAGCAGCATGGGTCCGAACACTGAAGCTTTCTTT.